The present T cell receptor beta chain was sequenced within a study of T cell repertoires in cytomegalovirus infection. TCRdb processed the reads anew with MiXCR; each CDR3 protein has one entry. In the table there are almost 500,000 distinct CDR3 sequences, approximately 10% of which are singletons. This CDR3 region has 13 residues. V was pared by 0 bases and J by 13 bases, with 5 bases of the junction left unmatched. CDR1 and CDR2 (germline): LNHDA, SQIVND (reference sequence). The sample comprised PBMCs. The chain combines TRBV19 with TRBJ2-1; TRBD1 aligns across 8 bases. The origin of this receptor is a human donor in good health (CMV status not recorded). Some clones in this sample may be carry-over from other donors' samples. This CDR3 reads CASSIDSGTGQFF. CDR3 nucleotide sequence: TGTGCCAGTAGTATAGACTCCGGGACAGGTCAGTTCTTC.